Listed below are T cell receptor beta chains from one sample, sequenced in a study of blood T cell repertoires in COVID-19. TCRdb keeps only in-frame clones here, not all; method: immunoSEQ multiplex PCR. The table records 450,000 or so clones, approximately 90% of them present only once. The specimen sequenced was peripheral blood. These receptors all come from a woman in her thirties or forties with COVID-19, enrolled during active disease. CDR3s include the opening cysteine and the closing phenylalanine or tryptophan. D genes are given only for firm matches. The listing skips clone size in some rows; elsewhere it reads once, few, many or a size class.

TRBV6-5	TRBJ1-2	TRBD1	few	CASTSGQASYGYTF	TGTGCCAGCACTTCCGGACAGGCCAGCTATGGCTACACCTTC
TRBV29-1	TRBJ1-3	.	.	CSVSGGRAAGNTIYF	TGCAGCGTTAGCGGCGGACGAGCCGCTGGAAACACCATATATTTT
TRBV7-2	TRBJ1-6	.	.	CASHKVGSNSPLHF	TGTGCCAGCCACAAAGTGGGGAGTAATTCACCCCTCCACTTT
TRBV5-5	TRBJ2-5	.	.	CASATSGGQETQYF	TGTGCCAGCGCCACGTCCGGCGGCCAAGAGACCCAGTACTTC
TRBV30	TRBJ2-3	.	once	CAWSVNSGPTDTQYF	TGTGCCTGGAGTGTGAATAGCGGCCCGACAGATACGCAGTATTTT
TRBV7-2	TRBJ2-7	TRBD2	once	CASSFSSLRGGMYEQYF	TGTGCCAGCAGCTTTAGTTCCTTGCGGGGGGGTATGTACGAGCAGTACTTC
TRBV6-5	TRBJ2-7	.	.	CASSYSERNYEQYF	TGTGCCAGCAGTTACTCGGAGCGGAACTACGAGCAGTACTTC
TRBV28	TRBJ2-7	.	.	CASRIDTYEQYF	TGTGCCAGCAGGATTGACACCTACGAGCAGTACTTC
TRBV6-2/TRBV6-3	TRBJ2-3	.	.	CASSYVAGRTDTQYF	TGTGCCAGCAGTTATGTCGCGGGTCGCACAGATACGCAGTATTTT
TRBV27	TRBJ2-3	.	.	CASSLFPPTGRSTDTQYF	TGTGCCAGCAGTTTATTCCCTCCGACAGGACGGAGCACAGATACGCAGTATTTT
TRBV29-1	TRBJ1-5	TRBD1	.	CSVAGGSNQPQHF	TGCAGCGTTGCAGGGGGAAGCAATCAGCCCCAGCATTTT
TRBV28	TRBJ2-3	TRBD2	.	CASSPGLATDTQYF	TGTGCCAGCAGCCCGGGACTAGCGACAGATACGCAGTATTTT
TRBV30	TRBJ1-5	TRBD1	once	CAWSVTGDSNQPQHF	TGTGCCTGGAGCGTCACAGGGGATAGCAATCAGCCCCAGCATTTT
TRBV25-1	TRBJ1-2	.	.	CASSESRVYGYTF	TGTGCCAGCAGTGAATCCAGGGTCTATGGCTACACCTTC
TRBV5-4	TRBJ2-2	.	.	CASSLARVGYTGELFF	TGTGCCAGCAGCTTGGCCAGGGTAGGGTACACCGGGGAGCTGTTTTTT
TRBV13	TRBJ1-1	.	.	CASGGSNTEAFF	TGTGCCAGCGGGGGGTCCAACACTGAAGCTTTCTTT
TRBV19	TRBJ1-5	.	.	CASSMLRQSTDQPQHF	TGTGCCAGTAGTATGCTTCGGCAGTCGACTGATCAGCCCCAGCATTTT
TRBV2	TRBJ2-1	TRBD2	.	CASSGGGYNEQFF	TGTGCCAGCAGCGGGGGGGGATACAATGAGCAGTTCTTC
TRBV25-1	TRBJ1-4	.	once	CASSERRGGAANEKLFF	TGTGCCAGCAGTGAAAGGCGGGGAGGGGCGGCTAATGAAAAACTGTTTTTT
TRBV6-2/TRBV6-3	TRBJ1-1	.	.	CASSSRGMNTEAFF	TGTGCCAGCAGTTCGCGGGGCATGAACACTGAAGCTTTCTTT
TRBV6-2/TRBV6-3	TRBJ2-2	.	.	CASSYVRKLGELFF	TGTGCCAGCAGTTACGTTCGTAAACTGGGGGAGCTGTTTTTT
TRBV28	TRBJ1-4	.	.	CASSSLQREKLFF	TGTGCCAGCAGTTCCCTGCAGCGGGAAAAACTGTTTTTT
TRBV19	TRBJ1-2	.	.	CASSANRGLLYGYTF	TGTGCCAGTAGTGCAAACCGGGGTCTTCTTTATGGCTACACCTTC
TRBV7-6	TRBJ1-3	.	.	CASSPYRVNSGNTIYF	TGTGCCAGCAGCCCTTACAGGGTAAACTCTGGAAACACCATATATTTT
TRBV19	TRBJ1-2	TRBD1	.	CASSTHGTGRNYGYTF	TGTGCCAGTAGTACCCATGGGACAGGGAGGAACTATGGCTACACCTTC
TRBV11-2	TRBJ1-1	TRBD1	.	CASSLFRDRDTEAFF	TGTGCCAGCAGCTTATTCCGGGACAGGGACACTGAAGCTTTCTTT
TRBV18	TRBJ2-1	.	.	CASSLVLDEQFF	TGTGCCAGCTCACTCGTACTGGATGAGCAGTTCTTC
TRBV5-5	TRBJ2-7	.	few	CASFDRNTYEQYF	TGTGCCAGCTTCGACAGGAACACTTACGAGCAGTACTTC
TRBV28	TRBJ2-1	.	.	CASSTPSGELSEQFF	TGTGCCAGCAGCACTCCCTCCGGGGAGTTGTCCGAGCAGTTCTTC
TRBV9	TRBJ1-1	.	few	CASSVADASGPMNTEAFF	TGTGCCAGCAGCGTAGCGGATGCCAGTGGGCCCATGAACACTGAAGCTTTCTTT
TRBV10-3	TRBJ1-3	TRBD1	.	CAIQGAPGNTIYF	TGTGCCATACAGGGGGCGCCTGGAAACACCATATATTTT
TRBV5-4	TRBJ2-1	.	once	CASSPGQAGGNEQFF	TGTGCCAGCAGCCCGGGACAGGCCGGGGGGAATGAGCAGTTCTTC
TRBV11-2	TRBJ1-2	.	.	CASSLIRQVANYGYTF	TGTGCCAGCAGCCTAATTAGACAGGTAGCTAACTATGGCTACACCTTC
TRBV28	TRBJ2-1	.	.	CASSPPTGFSYNEQFF	TGTGCCAGCAGTCCCCCGACAGGATTCTCCTACAATGAGCAGTTCTTC
TRBV5-1	TRBJ2-7	TRBD1	.	CASSLDGTGLREPYF	TGCGCCAGCAGCTTGGATGGGACAGGGCTTAGGGAACCGTACTTC
TRBV5-1	TRBJ2-2	.	.	CASRRVTGELFF	TGCGCCAGCAGGCGGGTCACCGGGGAGCTGTTTTTT
TRBV28	TRBJ1-6	TRBD1	.	CASSRDSNSPLHF	TGTGCCAGCAGTAGGGACAGCAATTCACCCCTCCACTTT
TRBV12-5	TRBJ1-4	.	.	CASGLVLKGDNEKLFF	TGTGCTAGTGGTTTGGTACTGAAGGGGGACAATGAAAAACTGTTTTTT
TRBV6-4	TRBJ1-4	TRBD1	once	CASSRTGAGNEKLFF	TGTGCCAGCAGCCGGACAGGGGCCGGTAATGAAAAACTGTTTTTT
TRBV12-3/TRBV12-4	TRBJ1-2	.	once	CASRPQETGYTF	TGTGCCAGCAGACCACAGGAGACTGGCTACACCTTC
TRBV10-3	TRBJ2-7	TRBD1	few	CAISQGGTGVYEQYF	TGTGCCATCTCCCAGGGAGGGACAGGGGTCTACGAGCAGTACTTC
TRBV27	TRBJ2-1	.	.	CASSLAGYNEQFF	TGTGCCAGCAGTTTGGCAGGGTACAATGAGCAGTTCTTC
TRBV9	TRBJ2-5	TRBD2	.	CASSVAAGGQETQYF	TGTGCCAGCAGCGTAGCCGCGGGAGGGCAAGAGACCCAGTACTTC
TRBV9	TRBJ1-1	TRBD1	.	CASSSQTGDTEAFF	TGTGCCAGCAGCTCCCAGACAGGGGACACTGAAGCTTTCTTT
TRBV7-6	TRBJ2-2	.	.	CASSRTLTGGGATGELFF	TGTGCCAGCAGCCGAACCTTAACAGGCGGCGGGGCGACCGGGGAGCTGTTTTTT
TRBV18	TRBJ1-1	.	.	CASSPLPRGTEAFF	TGTGCCAGCTCACCACTGCCGCGGGGCACTGAAGCTTTCTTT
TRBV5-4	TRBJ2-5	.	.	CASSYSQETQYF	TGTGCCAGCAGCTACAGCCAAGAGACCCAGTACTTC
TRBV7-9	TRBJ2-1	TRBD1	.	CASSTRDRGGEQFF	TGTGCCAGCAGCACTAGGGACAGGGGAGGGGAGCAGTTCTTC
TRBV19	TRBJ2-1	TRBD2	.	CASSIGTSGRLHNEQFF	TGTGCCAGTAGTATAGGGACTAGCGGGAGGCTCCACAATGAGCAGTTCTTC
TRBV6-5	TRBJ1-1	.	.	CASSYWAGLNTEAFF	TGTGCCAGCAGTTACTGGGCAGGGCTGAACACTGAAGCTTTCTTT
TRBV4-3	TRBJ1-3	.	.	CASSQQTGSGNTIYF	TGCGCCAGCAGCCAGCAGACAGGCTCTGGAAACACCATATATTTT
TRBV24-1	TRBJ2-3	.	.	CATRLGPSTDTQYF	TGTGCCACCAGATTGGGCCCAAGCACAGATACGCAGTATTTT
TRBV6-2/TRBV6-3	TRBJ1-1	.	.	CASSYEAYTEAFF	TGTGCCAGCAGTTATGAGGCGTACACTGAAGCTTTCTTT